This T cell receptor (beta chain) was recovered during a study of long-term antiretroviral therapy in people with HIV. At the level of the study: Of all samples, the earliest predate the 2015 immediate-ART recommendation by about a decade. General study points: Samples were collected from about 2003 to 2018 under possibly less effective ART regimens. Information pertaining to ART adherence, viral resistance or therapeutic modifications was not obtained.

The assay, immunoSEQ v3.0, was run at survey level. Sequencing used immunoSEQ multiplex PCR; TCRdb keeps in-frame clones, though not all of them. The table has about 12,000 clones, 82% seen once; the top ten hold roughly 20%. About this clone: Its cognate antigen is unknown.

Cryopreserved PBMC numbered 1-10 million per sample before DNA extraction. With V trimmed by 2 bases and J by 5 bases, 7 bases remained unmatched. Per germline, CDR1 GTSNPN and CDR2 SVGIG (reference sequence). The CDR3 sequence is 16 residues long. This chain uses TRBV30 with TRBJ1-4; 11 bases match TRBD1. This sequence was found in a man aged 45-65 years with HIV. The sample in question was unsorted PBMCs, obtained roughly 7.9 years after starting antiretroviral therapy. CDR3 in DNA: TGTGCCTGGAGTCCGGGACAGGGGGAGGAAAATGAAAAACTGTTTTTT. This sequence encodes CAWSPGQGEENEKLFF. The full variable domain, its missing parts supplied by reference TRBV30 and TRBJ1-4, is SQTIHQWPATLVQPVGSPLSLECTVEGTSNPNLYWYRQAAGRGLQLLFYSVGIGQISSEVPQNLSASRPQDRQFILSSKKLLLSDSGFYLCAWSPGQGEENEKLFFGSGTQLSVL.